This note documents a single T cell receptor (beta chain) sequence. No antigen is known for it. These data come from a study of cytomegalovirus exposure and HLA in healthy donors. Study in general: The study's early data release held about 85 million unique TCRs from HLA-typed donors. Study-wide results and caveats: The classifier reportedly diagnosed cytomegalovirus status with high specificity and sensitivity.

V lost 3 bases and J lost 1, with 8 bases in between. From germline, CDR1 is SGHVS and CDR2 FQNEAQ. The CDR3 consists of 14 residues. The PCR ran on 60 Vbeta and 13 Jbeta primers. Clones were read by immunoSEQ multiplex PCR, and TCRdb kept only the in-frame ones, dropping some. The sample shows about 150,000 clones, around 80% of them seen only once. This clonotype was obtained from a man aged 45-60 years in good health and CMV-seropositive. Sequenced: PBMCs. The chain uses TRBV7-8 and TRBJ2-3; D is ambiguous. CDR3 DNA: TGTGCCAGCAGCTTCTTCTCTGGCACAGATACGCAGTATTTT. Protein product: CASSFFSGTDTQYF. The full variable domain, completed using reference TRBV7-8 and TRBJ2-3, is GAGVSQSPRYKVAKRGQDVALRCDPISGHVSLFWYQQALGQGPEFLTYFQNEAQLDKSGLPSDRFFAERPEGSVSTLKIQRTQQEDSAVYLCASSFFSGTDTQYFGPGTRLTVL.